The TCR beta chain described here comes from a study of T-cell reconstitution after alpha-beta-depleted transplantation in children. Study results and limitations: Several patients had high TCRbeta diversity at day 60; it came from surviving recipient T cells and thymic progenitors. From newly produced T cells came most of the T-cell counts and diversity one year after transplant. Reported findings indicate that, about two months after transplant, alpha-beta T cells came from several hundred expanded clones, which were derived from non-depleted graft cells.

V was clipped by 6 bases and J by 1 base, with 15 bases between them. Looked up from germline, CDR1 is DFQATT and CDR2 is SNEGSKA (reference sequence). There are 15 residues in the CDR3. Unique molecular identifiers tagged the TCRbeta library. TCRdb redid the calling of the PCR reads with MiXCR, one entry per CDR3 protein. The sample yields 530,000 or so distinct CDR3 sequences, about a quarter seen once. This clonotype was found a few times. Its cognate antigen is unknown. This receptor was taken from a boy younger than two with Wiskott-Aldrich syndrome, due to receive a stem cell transplant. The chain has TRBV20-1 and TRBJ2-2; possibly TRBD2 for D (5 bases). Sequencing used PBMCs, obtained before TCRalphabeta/CD19-depleted stem cell transplant. The CDR3: CSALPQRRNTGELFF. As DNA, the CDR3 is TGCAGTGCCCTACCCCAGCGGCGGAACACCGGGGAGCTGTTTTTT.